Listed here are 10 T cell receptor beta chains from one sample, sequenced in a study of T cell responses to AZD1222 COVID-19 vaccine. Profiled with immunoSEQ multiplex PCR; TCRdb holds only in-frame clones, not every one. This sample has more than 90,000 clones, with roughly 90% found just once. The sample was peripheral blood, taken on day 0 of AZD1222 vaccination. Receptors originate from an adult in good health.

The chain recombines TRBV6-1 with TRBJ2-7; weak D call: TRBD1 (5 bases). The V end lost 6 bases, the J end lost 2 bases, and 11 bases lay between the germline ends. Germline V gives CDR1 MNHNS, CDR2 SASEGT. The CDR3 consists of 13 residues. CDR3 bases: TGTGCCAGCAGCCCCGCAGGGACCTACGAGCAGTACTTC. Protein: CASSPAGTYEQYF.

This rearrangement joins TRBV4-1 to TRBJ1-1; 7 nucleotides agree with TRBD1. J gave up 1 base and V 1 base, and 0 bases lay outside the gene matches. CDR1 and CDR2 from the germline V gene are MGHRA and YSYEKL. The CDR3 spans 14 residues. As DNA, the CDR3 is TGCGCCAGCAGCCAAGGACAGGGGAACACTGAAGCTTTCTTT. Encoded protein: CASSQGQGNTEAFF.

The CDR3 DNA follows: TGTGCCAGCAGTGGGGGGGTGGCCGTCCGGAACACCGGGGAGCTGTTTTTT. Its protein product is CASSGGVAVRNTGELFF. The rearrangement joins TRBV2 to TRBJ2-2; weak D call: TRBD2 (6 bases). Trimming cost V 4 bases and J 1 base, with 16 bases left between them. Germline V gene data show CDR1 as SNHLY and CDR2 as FYNNEI. This CDR3 is built from 17 residues.

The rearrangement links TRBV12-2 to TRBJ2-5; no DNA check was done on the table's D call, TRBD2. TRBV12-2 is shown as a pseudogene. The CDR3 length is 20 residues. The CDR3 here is CASRLGPGTSGRGGGETQYF. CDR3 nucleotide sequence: TGTGCAAGTCGCTTGGGGCCAGGGACTAGCGGGAGGGGAGGTGGAGAGACCCAGTACTTC.

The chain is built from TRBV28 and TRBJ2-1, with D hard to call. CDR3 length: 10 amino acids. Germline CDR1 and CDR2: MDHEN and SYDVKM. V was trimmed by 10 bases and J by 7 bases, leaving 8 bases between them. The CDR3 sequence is CATHGNEQFF. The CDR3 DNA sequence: TGTGCCACCCATGGGAATGAGCAGTTCTTC.

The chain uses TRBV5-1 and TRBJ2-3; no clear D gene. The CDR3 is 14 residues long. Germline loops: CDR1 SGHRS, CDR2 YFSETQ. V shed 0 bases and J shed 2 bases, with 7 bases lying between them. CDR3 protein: CASSLGDLTDTQYF. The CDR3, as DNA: TGCGCCAGCAGCTTGGGGGATCTCACAGATACGCAGTATTTT.

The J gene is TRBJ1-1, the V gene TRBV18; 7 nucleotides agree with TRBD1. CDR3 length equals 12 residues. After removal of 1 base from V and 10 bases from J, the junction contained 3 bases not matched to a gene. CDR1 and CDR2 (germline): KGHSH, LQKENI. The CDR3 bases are TGTGCCAGCTCACCACAGGGGGCTGGAGCTTTCTTT. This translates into CASSPQGAGAFF. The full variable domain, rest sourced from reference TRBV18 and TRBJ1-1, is NAGVMQNPRHLVRRRGQEARLRCSPMKGHSHVYWYRQLPEEGLKFMVYLQKENIIDESGMPKERFSAEFPKEGPSILRIQQVVRGDSAAYFCASSPQGAGAFFGQGTRLTVV.

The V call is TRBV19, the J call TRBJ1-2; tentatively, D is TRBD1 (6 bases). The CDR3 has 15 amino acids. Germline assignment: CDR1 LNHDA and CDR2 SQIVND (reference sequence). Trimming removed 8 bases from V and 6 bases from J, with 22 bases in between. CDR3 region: CASFRWTATGDGYTF. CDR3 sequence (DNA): TGTGCCAGTTTTAGATGGACAGCCACTGGGGATGGCTACACCTTC. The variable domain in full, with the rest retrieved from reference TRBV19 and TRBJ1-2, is DGGITQSPKYLFRKEGQNVTLSCEQNLNHDAMYWYRQDPGQGLRLIYYSQIVNDFQKGDIAEGYSVSREKKESFPLTVTSAQKNPTAFYLCASFRWTATGDGYTFGSGTRLTVV.

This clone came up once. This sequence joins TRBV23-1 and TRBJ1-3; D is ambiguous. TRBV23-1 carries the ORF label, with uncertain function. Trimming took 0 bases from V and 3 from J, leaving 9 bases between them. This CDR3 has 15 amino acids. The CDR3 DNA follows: TGCGCCAGCAGTCAATCGGCGGGAAATGGAAACACCATATATTTT. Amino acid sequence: CASSQSAGNGNTIYF.

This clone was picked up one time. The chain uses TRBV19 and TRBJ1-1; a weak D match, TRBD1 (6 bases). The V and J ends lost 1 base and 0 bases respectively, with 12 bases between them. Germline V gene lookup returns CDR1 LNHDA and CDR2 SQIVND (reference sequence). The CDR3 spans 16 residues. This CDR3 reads CASSIGRRTVNTEAFF. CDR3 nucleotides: TGTGCCAGTAGTATAGGACGGCGGACAGTGAACACTGAAGCTTTCTTT.